The 12 T cell receptor beta chains presented below share a single source sample, sequenced in a study of OX40 agonist ivuxolimab in advanced cancers. TCRdb's copy holds only in-frame clones and misses some; the assay was immunoSEQ multiplex PCR. This table has 100,000 to 120,000 clones, roughly nine tenths appearing once. The sample consisted of CD4+ or CD8+ T cells sorted from blood, taken in a trial of the OX40 agonist ivuxolimab. Receptors originate from an adult with an advanced solid tumor such as melanoma, head and neck, liver or kidney cancer.

The gene calls are TRBV2 and TRBJ2-5; D may match TRBD1 or TRBD2 (5 bases each). CDR1 and CDR2 from the germline V gene are SNHLY and FYNNEI. The CDR3 is made up of 14 amino acids. V shed 5 bases and J shed 2 bases, with 12 bases lying between them. The CDR3 here is CASSLGTVQETQYF. The CDR3 coding sequence is TGTGCCAGCAGTCTAGGGACCGTTCAAGAGACCCAGTACTTC.

This clone was counted between two and nine times. The rearrangement uses TRBV15 and TRBJ1-5, with D uncertain. Germline CDR1 and CDR2: LNHNV and YYDKDF (reference sequence). Trimming shortened V by 0 bases and J by 7 bases, and 4 bases separated the two germline ends. The length of the CDR3 is 12 residues. The CDR3, as DNA: TGTGCCACCAGCAGAGATACACAGCCCCAGCATTTT. This translates into CATSRDTQPQHF.

The chain recombines TRBV2 with TRBJ2-5; D is uncertain. Germline V gene lookup returns CDR1 SNHLY and CDR2 FYNNEI. There are 11 residues in the CDR3. The germline V and J ends were trimmed by 7 bases and 6 bases, with 9 bases remaining between them. CDR3 sequence reads: CASTEGQTQYF. DNA for the CDR3: TGTGCCAGCACCGAAGGACAGACCCAGTACTTC. Variable domain in full (rest from reference TRBV2 and TRBJ2-5): EPEVTQTPSHQVTQMGQEVILRCVPISNHLYFYWYRQILGQKVEFLVSFYNNEISEKSEIFDDQFSVERPDGSNFTLKIRSTKLEDSAMYFCASTEGQTQYFGPGTRLLVL.

J is TRBJ1-1 and V is TRBV5-6; 7 bases line up with TRBD1. The CDR3 runs to 16 residues. Losses at the gene ends were 0 bases for V and 5 bases for J; bases not matched to a gene: 10. Germline CDR1 is SGHDT and CDR2 is YYEEEE. In nucleotides, the CDR3 is TGTGCCAGCAGCTTGGCCAGACAGGGTGTTTGGACTGAAGCTTTCTTT. Protein product: CASSLARQGVWTEAFF.

The rearrangement joins TRBV5-6 to TRBJ1-6, with no clear D. The germline V and J ends were trimmed by 2 bases and 6 bases, with 9 bases remaining between them. This CDR3 contains 14 residues. Germline loops: CDR1 SGHDT, CDR2 YYEEEE. Here the CDR3 DNA reads TGTGCCAGCAGCTTAAAGGGCTCTAATTCACCCCTCCACTTT. Protein product: CASSLKGSNSPLHF.

This chain links TRBV18 with TRBJ2-7; D might be TRBD1 (6 bases). Germline CDR1 is KGHSH and CDR2 is LQKENI. V shed 1 base and J shed 4 bases, with 11 bases lying between them. CDR3 size: 14 residues. The CDR3 DNA is TGTGCCAGCTCACCACGCAAGGGGGAATACGAGCAGTACTTC. This gives the protein CASSPRKGEYEQYF.

CDR3 amino acids: CASSQASGEAGELFF. The CDR3 nucleotides are TGCGCCAGCAGCCAAGCTAGCGGGGAGGCCGGGGAGCTGTTTTTT. V is TRBV4-3 and J is TRBJ2-2; 9 bases are shared with TRBD2. The germline gives CDR1 LGHNA, CDR2 YSLEER. Losses at the gene ends were 1 base for V and 6 bases for J; bases not matched to a gene: 3. This CDR3 has 15 residues.

The chain joins TRBV27 to TRBJ2-1; 9 nucleotides agree with TRBD2. CDR1 and CDR2 (germline): MNHEY, SMNVEV (reference sequence). The J segment lost 6 bases and the V segment lost 3 bases, leaving 6 bases of the junction unmatched. The CDR3 is 15 residues long. The CDR3 nucleotides are TGTGCCAGCAGTTTGTTGGGGCGGGGGGGCAATGAGCAGTTCTTC. This codes for CASSLLGRGGNEQFF.

This chain joins TRBV2 and TRBJ2-5, with D possibly being TRBD1 (6 bases). Germline CDR1 SNHLY, CDR2 FYNNEI. Trimming removed 2 bases from V and 2 bases from J, with 15 bases in between. The CDR3 length is 16 residues. The CDR3 nucleotides read TGTGCCAGCAGTGAATCTCCAACAGGGAGACAAGAGACCCAGTACTTC. It is translated as CASSESPTGRQETQYF.

A remark on this clone: At the DNA level, this CDR3 is encoded by other sequences in the same sample as well. This chain links TRBV30 with TRBJ2-1; 8 nucleotides match TRBD2. Germline trimming cut 1 base from V and 0 bases from J; bases unmatched to any gene: 2. The CDR3 has 15 residues. Germline V lookup: CDR1 GTSNPN, CDR2 SVGIG (reference sequence). CDR3 sequence: CAWSAGGSSYNEQFF. CDR3 in DNA: TGTGCCTGGAGTGCGGGGGGGAGCTCCTACAATGAGCAGTTCTTC.

The rearrangement links TRBV7-3 to TRBJ2-1; 8 nucleotides line up with TRBD2. The CDR3 length is 12 residues. Per germline, CDR1 SGHTA and CDR2 FQGTGA. V dropped 6 bases and J dropped 13; count of bases not matched to a gene: 8. CDR3 protein: CASREIGRDQFF. DNA of the CDR3: TGTGCCAGCAGGGAAATCGGGAGGGATCAGTTCTTC.

This chain's CDR3 is CASSPTGETQYF. In DNA form, the CDR3 reads TGTGCCAGCAGCCCGACCGGGGAGACCCAGTACTTC. The chain is built from TRBV11-2 and TRBJ2-5; no definite D call. The CDR3 consists of 12 residues. CDR1 SGHAT and CDR2 FQNNGV come from the germline V gene. The V end lost 5 bases, the J end lost 5 bases, and 9 bases lay between the germline ends. The variable domain in full, with the rest retrieved from reference TRBV11-2 and TRBJ2-5, is EAGVAQSPRYKIIEKRQSVAFWCNPISGHATLYWYQQILGQGPKLLIQFQNNGVVDDSQLPKDRFSAERLKGVDSTLKIQPAKLEDSAVYLCASSPTGETQYFGPGTRLLVL.